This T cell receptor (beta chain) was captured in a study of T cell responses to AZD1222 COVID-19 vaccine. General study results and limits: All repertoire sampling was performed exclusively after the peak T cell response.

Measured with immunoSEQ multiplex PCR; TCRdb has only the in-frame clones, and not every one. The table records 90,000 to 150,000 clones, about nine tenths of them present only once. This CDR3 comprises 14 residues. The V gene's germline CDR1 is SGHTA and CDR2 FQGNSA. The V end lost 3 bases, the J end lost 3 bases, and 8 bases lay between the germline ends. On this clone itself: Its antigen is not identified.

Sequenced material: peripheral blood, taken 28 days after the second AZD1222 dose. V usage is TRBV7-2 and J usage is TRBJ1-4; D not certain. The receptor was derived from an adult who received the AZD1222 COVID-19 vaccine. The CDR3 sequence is CASSFLGANEKLFF. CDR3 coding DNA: TGTGCCAGCAGCTTCCTTGGGGCTAATGAAAAACTGTTTTTT.